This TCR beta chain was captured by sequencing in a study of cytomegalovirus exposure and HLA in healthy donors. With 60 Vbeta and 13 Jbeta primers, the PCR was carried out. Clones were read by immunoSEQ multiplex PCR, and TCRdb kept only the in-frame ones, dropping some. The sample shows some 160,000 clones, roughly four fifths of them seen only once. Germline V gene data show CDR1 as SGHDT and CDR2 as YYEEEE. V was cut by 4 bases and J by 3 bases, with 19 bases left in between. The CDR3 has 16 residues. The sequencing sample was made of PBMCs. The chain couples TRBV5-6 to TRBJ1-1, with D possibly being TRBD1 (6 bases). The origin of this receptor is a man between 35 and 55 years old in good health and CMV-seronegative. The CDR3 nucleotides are TGTGCCAGCAGCACCAGTTCGGCAGGGGTGGACACTGAAGCTTTCTTT. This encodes CASSTSSAGVDTEAFF.